A single sample is the source of the 23 T cell receptor beta chains below, sequenced in a study of identical twins. TCRdb ran MiXCR on the 5' RACE reads and lists one entry per CDR3 protein. Of under 250,000 distinct CDR3 sequences in the sample, 6% to 8.5% were seen once. The sample was also linked to a second study, of yellow fever vaccine responses in identical twins.

The sample was CD8+ T cells sorted from blood. The receptors originated from a young woman in good health.

This clonotype occurred a few times. The chain combines TRBV4-2 with TRBJ2-5; maybe TRBD2 (7 bases). V shed 4 bases and J shed 2 bases, with 14 bases lying between them. CDR1 is LGHNA and CDR2 is YNFKEQ in the germline V gene. There are 15 residues in the CDR3. CDR3 coding DNA: TGTGCCAGCAGCCCCCGCGGGGGCCAACAAGAGACCCAGTACTTC. Translated: CASSPRGGQQETQYF.

The V call is TRBV4-1, the J call TRBJ2-1; tentative D call: TRBD1 (6 bases). This CDR3 has 14 residues. The V end was cut by 4 bases, the J end by 5 bases, with 12 bases between. Germline CDR1 and CDR2: MGHRA and YSYEKL. CDR3 nucleotide sequence: TGCGCCAGCAGCCCCAGGGGTTTCGACAATGAGCAGTTCTTC. Encoded protein: CASSPRGFDNEQFF.

The chain recombines TRBV5-6 with TRBJ2-3; D not resolved. V lost 8 bases and J lost 0, with 10 bases in between. The germline CDR1 and CDR2 sequences are SGHDT and YYEEEE. CDR3 length: 13 residues. The DNA for the CDR3 is TGTGCCAGTCAGCCAGCCAGCACAGATACGCAGTATTTT. Its translation: CASQPASTDTQYF.

This rearrangement joins TRBV4-1 to TRBJ1-2; TRBD1 might be the D (6 bases). Trimming took off 1 base at V and 9 bases at J, with 18 bases between the two ends. The CDR3 has 15 residues. The germline V gene has CDR1 MGHRA and CDR2 YSYEKL. DNA for the CDR3: TGCGCCAGCAGCCAAGGACAATTGGGGGCTTTGAGCTACACCTTC. This gives the protein CASSQGQLGALSYTF.

This clonotype was detected only a few times. The gene calls are TRBV2 and TRBJ2-7; D remains unclear. CDR3 length equals 13 residues. Looked up from germline, CDR1 is SNHLY and CDR2 is FYNNEI. The V end lost 4 bases, the J end lost 4 bases, and 11 bases lay between the germline ends. DNA of the CDR3: TGTGCCAGCAGTGTGTCAGCAATTTACGAGCAGTACGTC. It encodes CASSVSAIYEQYV.

This clonotype was counted at least ten times. The chain employs TRBV28 and TRBJ2-1, with 8 bases aligning to TRBD1. Unmatched junction bases numbered 6, after V lost 3 bases and J lost 5 bases. Germline assignment: CDR1 MDHEN and CDR2 SYDVKM. The CDR3 is 15 amino acids. CDR3 in DNA: TGTGCCAGCAGTTTTAGGGGGACAGGTGACAATGAGCAGTTCTTC. Translating it yields CASSFRGTGDNEQFF.

At least ten counts were recorded for this clonotype. The chain combines TRBV5-1 with TRBJ1-5, with 8 bases that match TRBD1. This CDR3 region has 14 residues. J gave up 2 bases and V 5 bases, and 3 bases lay outside the gene matches. Germline V gene data show CDR1 as SGHRS and CDR2 as YFSETQ. This CDR3 reads CASRDREGNQPQHF. CDR3 nucleotide sequence: TGCGCCAGCAGGGACAGGGAAGGCAATCAGCCCCAGCATTTT. Full variable domain (outside the CDR3, taken from reference TRBV5-1 and TRBJ1-5): KAGVTQTPRYLIKTRGQQVTLSCSPISGHRSVSWYQQTPGQGLQFLFEYFSETQRNKGNFPGRFSGRQFSNSRSEMNVSTLELGDSALYLCASRDREGNQPQHFGDGTRLSIL.

This clonotype has more than one count but fewer than ten. The chain uses TRBV28 and TRBJ2-7, with D hard to call. V dropped 2 bases and J dropped 2 bases, with 7 bases sitting between them. Germline assignment: CDR1 MDHEN and CDR2 SYDVKM. The length of the CDR3 is 13 residues. For the CDR3, the DNA is TGTGCCAGCAGTTTAGGCTATACCTACGAGCAGTACTTC. Translated: CASSLGYTYEQYF.

The chain recombines TRBV28 with TRBJ2-3; 14 bases map to TRBD2. CDR3 size: 15 residues. With V trimmed by 5 bases and J by 4 bases, 2 bases remained unmatched. In germline, CDR1 is MDHEN, CDR2 SYDVKM. CDR3 in DNA: TGTGCCAGCAGTCCGGGACTAGCGGGAGCAGATACGCAGTATTTT. Amino acids: CASSPGLAGADTQYF.

This clonotype was detected many times. The chain joins TRBV29-1 to TRBJ2-7; D is uncertain. Germline loops: CDR1 SQVTM, CDR2 ANQGSEA. V lost 6 bases to trimming and J lost 5 bases, with 14 bases between them. There are 12 residues in the CDR3. The CDR3 reads CSVDEGLNEQYF. The DNA for the CDR3 is TGCAGCGTGGACGAAGGGCTAAACGAGCAGTACTTC.

There are a few counts of this clonotype. The gene calls are TRBV2 and TRBJ2-2, with D possibly matching TRBD2 (7 bases). Trimming shortened V by 6 bases and J by 3 bases, and 8 bases separated the two germline ends. This CDR3 has 13 amino acids. The germline gives CDR1 SNHLY, CDR2 FYNNEI. Here the CDR3 DNA reads TGTGCCAGCAGGGGGGGGCACACCGGGGAGCTGTTTTTT. It encodes CASRGGHTGELFF.

CDR3 amino acids: CSAGTGLANYGYTF. The CDR3 nucleotides read TGCAGCGCCGGGACAGGCCTTGCTAACTATGGCTACACCTTC. The chain couples TRBV29-1 to TRBJ1-2; 8 nucleotides match TRBD1. J lost 0 bases, V lost 7 bases, and 7 bases had no gene match. Germline V gene sequence: CDR1 SQVTM, CDR2 ANQGSEA. The CDR3 totals 14 residues.

The sample holds a few counts of this clonotype. The rearrangement joins TRBV21-1 to TRBJ2-7; the table names TRBD1, a call not compared with the DNA. TRBV21-1 is assigned pseudogene status. The CDR3 is made up of 17 amino acids. The CDR3 reads CASSKAPGSDRSYEQYF. The CDR3, as DNA: TGTGCCAGCAGCAAAGCCCCAGGGTCGGACAGGTCCTACGAGCAGTACTTC.

This clonotype was seen only a few times. The chain links TRBV4-1 to TRBJ2-1, with no clear D. Germline loops: CDR1 MGHRA, CDR2 YSYEKL. The V and J ends lost 2 bases and 3 bases respectively, with 14 bases between them. The CDR3 loop spans 16 amino acids. CDR3 residues: CASSQSRTLGYNEQFF. For the CDR3, the DNA is TGCGCCAGCAGCCAATCTCGGACCCTCGGCTACAATGAGCAGTTCTTC.

The genes are TRBV7-9 and TRBJ2-7, with D possibly TRBD1 on 5 matching bases. With 3 bases removed from V and 3 bases from J, the gap between germline ends came to 18 bases. The CDR3 is 16 amino acids. The germline CDR1 and CDR2 sequences are SEHNR and FQNEAQ (reference sequence). CDR3 nucleotides: TGTGCCAGCAGCTTGGGGCCGGTAGGAGCCTTCTACGAGCAGTACGTC. It specifies CASSLGPVGAFYEQYV.

The V call is TRBV27, the J call TRBJ2-5, with 10 nucleotides matching TRBD1. The CDR3 contains 20 residues. V lost 4 bases, J lost 2 bases, and 19 bases stayed unmatched. The V gene's germline CDR1 is MNHEY and CDR2 SMNVEV (reference sequence). The CDR3 bases are TGTGCCAGCAGTTCCACCTCCGGGACAGGGGAGAAAAAGGGACAAGAGACCCAGTACTTC. It codes for CASSSTSGTGEKKGQETQYF.

This clonotype was seen only a few times. This rearrangement joins TRBV27 to TRBJ2-2; 8 bases agree with TRBD1. The CDR3 is made up of 16 amino acids. Germline CDR1 is MNHEY and CDR2 is SMNVEV (reference sequence). V lost 5 bases and J lost 4; bases outside the gene matches: 9. In DNA form, the CDR3 reads TGTGCCAGCAGTCTCTCATTCACAGGGGGCACCGGGGAGCTGTTTTTT. Amino acid sequence: CASSLSFTGGTGELFF.

This clonotype was observed a handful of times. The V gene is TRBV27, the J gene TRBJ2-7, with TRBD1 matching over 7 bases. Germline CDR1 and CDR2: MNHEY and SMNVEV (reference sequence). The trim removed 2 bases at V and 1 base at J, leaving 5 bases unmatched. The CDR3 contains 15 residues. The CDR3 nucleotides are TGTGCCAGCAGTTTAAGGCCGGACAGGTCCTACGAGCAGTACTTC. Its translation: CASSLRPDRSYEQYF.

This clonotype was found a few times. The chain recombines TRBV5-1 with TRBJ1-1, with D possibly being TRBD1 (5 bases). The CDR3 spans 15 residues. Per germline, CDR1 SGHRS and CDR2 YFSETQ. The V and J ends lost 6 bases and 3 bases respectively, with 18 bases between them. The CDR3 reads CASNLGSQGHTEAFF. The CDR3 nucleotides are TGCGCCAGCAACCTTGGAAGCCAGGGTCACACTGAAGCTTTCTTT.

The sample holds a few counts of this clonotype. The chain couples TRBV6-5 to TRBJ2-1; D is possibly TRBD1 (5 bases). V gave up 2 bases and J gave up 5 bases, with 7 bases separating them. The germline V gene encodes CDR1 MNHEY and CDR2 SVGAGI. The CDR3 is 13 residues long. CDR3 sequence: CASSYGANNEQFF. CDR3 nucleotide sequence: TGTGCCAGCAGTTACGGGGCAAACAATGAGCAGTTCTTC.

This clonotype came up many times. The V and J genes are TRBV12-3 or TRBV12-4 and TRBJ2-1; tentative D call: TRBD2 (5 bases). V was shortened by 1 base and J by 7 bases, with 8 bases between the two germline ends. The CDR3 length is 13 residues. Here the CDR3 reads CASSLGGRNEQFF. The CDR3 DNA is TGTGCCAGCAGTTTAGGAGGGAGAAATGAGCAGTTCTTC.

The rearrangement links TRBV7-2 to TRBJ2-1; 7 positions match TRBD2. The CDR3 is 15 residues long. Germline-derived CDR1 and CDR2 are SGHTA and FQGNSA. V lost 6 bases to trimming and J lost 4 bases; unmatched junction nucleotides: 9. CDR3 sequence (DNA): TGTGCCAGCAGGGGGGGGGGAACAAGGTACAATGAGCAGTTCTTC. This encodes CASRGGGTRYNEQFF.

This clonotype was detected many times. The chain couples TRBV29-1 to TRBJ1-4; D call uncertain. V was trimmed by 1 base and J by 8 bases, leaving 17 bases between them. Germline V lookup: CDR1 SQVTM, CDR2 ANQGSEA. The CDR3 has 15 amino acids. The CDR3 is CSVEGWEGLMEKLFF. The CDR3 coding sequence is TGCAGCGTTGAAGGCTGGGAAGGGCTCATGGAAAAACTGTTTTTT.